This passage covers 13 T cell receptor beta chains from one sample sequenced in a study of blood T cell repertoires in COVID-19 (dated by TCRdb to 2019 to 2021). Preparation of the library involved the immunoSEQ multiplex PCR assay. Not all clones reach the TCRdb copy of this immuneACCESS table, which keeps in-frame sequences only. Checked studies attribute under half of the gap to unresolved V genes and leave the rest unexplained. For this sample the table gives about 150,000 clones, of which about four fifths were detected only once. Clones ranked in the top ten supply about 3.8% of the sample. Material for sequencing was peripheral blood. These receptors all come from an elderly woman with acute or convalescent COVID-19.

The chain links TRBV19 to TRBJ2-7; 8 bases are shared with TRBD1. The CDR3 extends over 15 amino acids. V lost 3 bases to trimming and J lost 2 bases; unmatched junction nucleotides: 6. CDR1 is LNHDA, CDR2 SQIVND, per germline (reference sequence). The CDR3 DNA follows: TGTGCCAGTAGTATGTCGACAGGGGCCCCCTACGAGCAGTACTTC. Translation: CASSMSTGAPYEQYF.

The rearrangement joins TRBV6-2 or TRBV6-3 to TRBJ2-7; TRBD2 agrees at 7 bases. The CDR3 runs to 17 residues. V lost 0 bases to trimming and J lost 3 bases; unmatched junction nucleotides: 11. Germline assignment: CDR1 MNHEY and CDR2 SVGEGT. CDR3 sequence: CASSYSIYGGTYYEQYF. The CDR3 nucleotides read TGTGCCAGCAGTTACTCGATATACGGGGGGACTTACTACGAGCAGTACTTC.

The rearrangement links TRBV6-5 to TRBJ1-5; D might be TRBD1 (5 bases). V was trimmed by 2 bases and J by 4 bases, leaving 12 bases between them. The germline V gene encodes CDR1 MNHEY and CDR2 SVGAGI. The CDR3 covers 15 residues. The chain's CDR3 is CASSYRGEGNQPQHF. The CDR3 DNA sequence: TGTGCCAGCAGTTACAGAGGGGAGGGAAATCAGCCCCAGCATTTT.

The V call is TRBV6-6, the J call TRBJ1-1; 10 nucleotides align to TRBD1. There are 18 residues in the CDR3. J was trimmed by 0 bases and V by 5 bases; bases with no gene match: 12. Germline V gene sequence: CDR1 MNHNY, CDR2 SVGAGI (reference sequence). The CDR3 loop reads CASSPPGQGILLNTEAFF. The CDR3 DNA reads as TGTGCCAGCAGTCCACCGGGACAGGGGATTTTGCTGAACACTGAAGCTTTCTTT.

The chain links TRBV7-3 to TRBJ1-6; 10 bases are shared with TRBD1. V shed 5 bases, J shed 12 bases, and the junction held 10 bases outside the gene matches. The V gene's germline CDR1 is SGHTA and CDR2 FQGTGA. This CDR3 is built from 15 residues. The CDR3 loop is CASSANRDRGEPLHF. Here the CDR3 DNA reads TGTGCCAGCAGCGCGAACCGGGACAGGGGCGAACCCCTCCACTTT.

The chain combines TRBV11-3 with TRBJ2-7; TRBD1 matches at 8 bases. V shed 4 bases, J shed 2 bases, and the junction held 4 bases outside the gene matches. This CDR3 region has 14 residues. Germline assignment: CDR1 SGHNT and CDR2 YENEEA. The CDR3 sequence: CASSSATGAYEQYF. In nucleotides, the CDR3 is TGTGCCAGCAGCTCCGCGACAGGGGCCTACGAGCAGTACTTC.

The chain combines TRBV19 with TRBJ2-5; 9 bases map to TRBD2. V gave up 4 bases and J gave up 2 bases; unmatched junction bases: 5. In germline, CDR1 is LNHDA, CDR2 SQIVND (reference sequence). This CDR3 spans 15 amino acids. The CDR3 sequence: CASSRRGGMQETQYF. CDR3 sequence (DNA): TGTGCCAGTAGTAGGCGGGGGGGCATGCAAGAGACCCAGTACTTC.

This chain links TRBV29-1 with TRBJ1-2; TRBD1 matches 8 bases. With 5 bases clipped from V and 6 bases from J, the junction kept 26 bases outside the gene matches. Germline V gene sequence: CDR1 SQVTM, CDR2 ANQGSEA. CDR3 length: 19 amino acids. The CDR3 DNA follows: TGCAGCGTTCTGGCAGGGGGCCCGAGGGGAGAAAACTATTGGGATGGCTACACCTTC. Its protein product is CSVLAGGPRGENYWDGYTF.

The V call is TRBV19, the J call TRBJ1-5; weak D call: TRBD1 (5 bases). CDR3 size: 14 residues. Germline V gene lookup returns CDR1 LNHDA and CDR2 SQIVND (reference sequence). V was clipped by 4 bases and J by 5 bases, with 12 bases between them. The CDR3 sequence is CASSTGRLDQPQHF. The CDR3 nucleotides are TGTGCCAGTAGTACAGGGAGGTTAGATCAGCCCCAGCATTTT.

The rearrangement links TRBV5-1 to TRBJ1-1; 11 bases are shared with TRBD1. The CDR3 has 15 residues. The V gene end was trimmed by 4 bases and the J gene end by 5 bases; junction bases not matched to a gene: 7. Germline CDR1 is SGHRS and CDR2 is YFSETQ. The CDR3 here is CASSALGQGGTEAFF. CDR3 sequence (DNA): TGCGCCAGCAGCGCCCTGGGACAGGGGGGGACTGAAGCTTTCTTT.

Ten or more counts support this clone. The CDR3 loop reads CAWRWSGGSYNEQFF. CDR3 DNA sequence: TGTGCCTGGAGGTGGAGCGGGGGGTCCTACAATGAGCAGTTCTTC. The gene calls are TRBV30 and TRBJ2-1, with 9 bases that match TRBD2. The V and J ends lost 3 bases and 1 base, in that order; junction bases with no gene match: 4. The CDR3 consists of 15 residues. Looked up from germline, CDR1 is GTSNPN and CDR2 is SVGIG (reference sequence). Full variable domain (outside the CDR3, taken from reference TRBV30 and TRBJ2-1): SQTIHQWPATLVQPVGSPLSLECTVEGTSNPNLYWYRQAAGRGLQLLFYSVGIGQISSEVPQNLSASRPQDRQFILSSKKLLLSDSGFYLCAWRWSGGSYNEQFFGPGTRLTVL.

This clone was observed a few times. The gene calls are TRBV30 and TRBJ1-1, with D maybe TRBD1 (5 bases). The V end lost 0 bases, the J end lost 1 base, and 6 bases lay between the germline ends. Per germline, CDR1 GTSNPN and CDR2 SVGIG (reference sequence). This CDR3 has 13 residues. CDR3 in DNA: TGTGCCTGGAGTGTACAGGAGAACACTGAAGCTTTCTTT. Translated: CAWSVQENTEAFF.

The chain has TRBV5-6 and TRBJ2-5; D remains ambiguous. V lost 1 base, J lost 5 bases, and 3 bases lay in between. CDR1 SGHDT and CDR2 YYEEEE come from the germline V gene. The CDR3 extends over 11 amino acids. The CDR3 DNA follows: TGTGCCAGCAGCTTGTATGAGACCCAGTACTTC. This sequence encodes CASSLYETQYF.